This TCR beta chain was identified in a study of shared clonotypes between healthy human individuals. Study-level points and caveats: Genetic and exposure-history diversity was limited by the few donors.

Genomic DNA from unsorted samples was obtained from 83 million or so PBMCs (per sample). With respect to this clone: Its antigen is unidentified.

Researchers divided each subset's genomic DNA evenly across several immunoSEQ plates. Unsorted PBMC replicate PCRs drew on roughly 280 ng DNA, representing some 30,000 T cell genomes. Here immunoSEQ multiplex PCR was the method, and the copy in TCRdb shows in-frame clones only, minus some. The profile shows 470,000 or so clones, around 73% of them singletons. The material sequenced was PBMCs. This sequence was found in a woman aged 40 to 55 in good health. Some clones in this sample may be carry-over from other donors' samples.

The CDR3 DNA is TGTGCCAGCTCACCACCCAGTATAACACACTATGGCTACACCTTC. It is translated as CASSPPSITHYGYTF. The chain carries TRBV18 and TRBJ1-2; no reliable D call. Germline V gene sequence: CDR1 KGHSH, CDR2 LQKENI. The CDR3 extends over 15 amino acids. V was clipped by 0 bases and J by 3 bases, with 11 bases between them.